This TCR beta chain was found in a study of response to subunit inactivated influenza vaccine. In TCRdb, the RT-PCR reads were re-called with MiXCR into one record per CDR3 protein. This sample has about 540,000 distinct CDR3 sequences, with roughly 25% found just once. In its sample, this clonotype was seen a few times. The length of the CDR3 is 18 residues. After removal of 1 base from V and 5 bases from J, the junction contained 12 bases not matched to a gene. This same sample was also part of a study on T cells expressing NK-cell markers. That source notes: UMIs accompanied the 5'RACE template switching by which TCR beta cDNA was made. Each TCR beta repertoire originated in sorted T cells that were CD3+CD56+NKG2C+, CD3+CD56+NKG2C- or CD3+CD56-NKG2C+. With respect to HCMV, most of the eight sequenced donors were seropositive, and one was seronegative. Where a handful of donors were concerned, these clonotypes also led the CD3+CD56-NKG2C+ fraction.

V is TRBV12-3 or TRBV12-4 and J is TRBJ2-3, with TRBD2 identical over 10 bases. This TCR derives from a man in his fifties or sixties who received an inactivated influenza vaccine. The sample here was CD4+ T cells sorted from PBMCs, taken 11 to 12 days after vaccination. The CDR3: CASSLGAGGPSPRDTQYF. The CDR3 DNA follows: TGTGCCAGCAGTTTAGGAGCGGGAGGGCCCAGTCCGCGAGATACGCAGTATTTT.